The rows below give T cell receptor beta chains drawn from one sample of a study of blood T cell repertoires in COVID-19. Profiled with immunoSEQ multiplex PCR; TCRdb holds only in-frame clones, not every one. The sample yields 90,000 to 150,000 clones, over 75% seen once. The specimen sequenced was peripheral blood. Source of these receptors: a man aged 45-65 years with acute or convalescent COVID-19. Each CDR3 is given with its conserved first and last residue. D genes are given only for firm matches. Size values are once, few and many counts, or a class for expanded clones, and some rows have none.

V gene,J gene,clone size,D gene,CDR3 DNA,CDR3 protein
TRBV4-1,TRBJ2-3,-,TRBD2,TGCGCCAGCAGCCAGGAACTAGCGGGGGGTACAGATACGCAGTATTTT,CASSQELAGGTDTQYF
TRBV5-1,TRBJ2-7,few,TRBD2,TGCGCCAGCAGGTCGGGGACTAGCTCCTACGAGCAGTACTTC,CASRSGTSSYEQYF
TRBV19,TRBJ1-1,once,-,TGTGCCAGTAGTATCGGGCCGAGGGACACTGAAGCTTTCTTT,CASSIGPRDTEAFF
TRBV7-9,TRBJ1-4,-,TRBD1,TGTGCCAGCAGCTTATCGACAGGGGGGTCTCTTAATGAAAAACTGTTTTTT,CASSLSTGGSLNEKLFF
TRBV7-3,TRBJ1-1,-,-,TGTGCCAGCAGCTCCGCCGGGAATACTGAAGCTTTCTTT,CASSSAGNTEAFF
TRBV5-1,TRBJ2-2,-,-,TGCGCCAGCAGTTTGGGGAGAGTGGAGCTGTTTTTT,CASSLGRVELFF
TRBV7-9,TRBJ1-4,-,-,TGTGCCAGCAGCTTAGGGGCCAGGGAAAAACTGTTTTTT,CASSLGAREKLFF
TRBV6-4,TRBJ2-1,once,TRBD1,TGTGCCAGCAGTGCCTCACAGGGGGTTGTCGATGAGCAGTTCTTC,CASSASQGVVDEQFF
TRBV5-6,TRBJ2-1,few,TRBD2,TGTGCCAGCAGCCCGGGACTAGCGGCTGACAATGAGCAGTTCTTC,CASSPGLAADNEQFF
TRBV19,TRBJ2-7,-,-,TGTGCCAGTAGTAGTGGTGGGGCCGTACCGTTCTTC,CASSSGGAVPFF
TRBV5-8,TRBJ2-3,-,TRBD1,TGTGCCAGCAGCTTTTTCCGAGGGGGCGATACGCAGTATTTT,CASSFFRGGDTQYF
TRBV4-1,TRBJ2-1,-,-,TGCGCCAGCAGCCAAGGTTGGCTAGCAGGCAATGAGCAGTTCTTC,CASSQGWLAGNEQFF
TRBV28,TRBJ2-5,-,-,TGTGCCAGCAGTTTTAAAGGGGCCTTCCAAGAGACCCAGTACTTC,CASSFKGAFQETQYF
TRBV11-2,TRBJ2-7,-,TRBD1,TGTGCCAGCAGCTTGGGGACAGGGAGCTACGAGCAGTACTTC,CASSLGTGSYEQYF
TRBV7-2,TRBJ2-2,-,TRBD1,TGTGCCAGCAGCGCGTCAGGGACAGGAGGAACCGGGGAGCTGTTTTTT,CASSASGTGGTGELFF
TRBV27,TRBJ1-1,-,-,TGTGCCAGCAGTTTGGTCAGTAACACTGAAGCTTTCTTT,CASSLVSNTEAFF
TRBV4-1,TRBJ2-7,few,TRBD2,TGCGCCAGCAGCCTTGGGACTAGCGGGAGGGCCTTCACGGTCGAGCAGTACTTC,CASSLGTSGRAFTVEQYF
TRBV5-1,TRBJ2-3,-,-,TGCGCCAGCAGCTTGGTAGCTTTCACTAGCACAGATACGCAGTATTTT,CASSLVAFTSTDTQYF
TRBV27,TRBJ1-5,-,TRBD1,TGTGCCAGCTCCCTGACAGGGAGTAATCAGCCCCAGCATTTT,CASSLTGSNQPQHF
TRBV7-9,TRBJ2-3,-,TRBD1,TGTGCCAGCCGGGACAGGGGGCCCGCAGATACGCAGTATTTT,CASRDRGPADTQYF
TRBV14,TRBJ2-5,-,TRBD1,TGTGCCAGCAGCCGGTACAGGGGAGAGACCCAGTACTTC,CASSRYRGETQYF
TRBV7-2,TRBJ1-1,once,-,TGTGCCAGCAGCCCTTGGGCAGGGTACGAAGCTTTCTTT,CASSPWAGYEAFF
TRBV19,TRBJ2-2,-,TRBD1,TGTGCCAGTAGTTCACACAGGGGGCAGGGCGGGGAGCTGTTTTTT,CASSSHRGQGGELFF
TRBV13,TRBJ1-4,-,-,TGTGCCAGCAGCTTAGGCGGGGGTCGGGAAAAACTGTTTTTT,CASSLGGGREKLFF
TRBV7-2,TRBJ2-3,-,TRBD1,TGTGCCAGCAGCTCCCAGGGGGCCTACACAGATACGCAGTATTTT,CASSSQGAYTDTQYF
TRBV10-3,TRBJ1-2,-,-,TGTGCCATCAGTGAAAAGTATGACAGAAACTATGGCTACACCTTC,CAISEKYDRNYGYTF
TRBV6-6,TRBJ2-5,-,-,TGTGCCAGCAGGGACATCCGGGGGGAGACCCAGTACTTC,CASRDIRGETQYF
TRBV28,TRBJ2-3,-,-,TGTGCCAGCACGGAGAACACAGATACGCAGTATTTT,CASTENTDTQYF
TRBV20-1,TRBJ2-5,-,-,TGCAGTGCTAGTCTCGTACAAGAGACCCAGTACTTC,CSASLVQETQYF
TRBV6-5,TRBJ1-5,-,-,TGTGCCAGCAGTTACTCGAGCAGGGTGGGTCAGCCCCAGCATTTT,CASSYSSRVGQPQHF
TRBV19,TRBJ2-7,-,TRBD1,TGTGCCAGTAGTACCAGAGGACAGGGGGCAAGGAGCTACGAGCAGTACTTC,CASSTRGQGARSYEQYF
TRBV15,TRBJ1-4,few,TRBD1,TGTGCCACCAGCAGCCGACAGGGCCTTGGTGAAAAACTGTTTTTT,CATSSRQGLGEKLFF
TRBV28,TRBJ1-5,few,TRBD1,TGTGCCAGCAGTCAGACAGGGACGCGCAATCAGCCCCAGCATTTT,CASSQTGTRNQPQHF
TRBV12-3/TRBV12-4,TRBJ2-7,-,TRBD2,TGTGCCAGCAGTTTTGGCGGGGGGGACGAGCAGTACTTC,CASSFGGGDEQYF
TRBV5-4,TRBJ2-1,-,TRBD2,TGTGCCAGCAGCACCCGACTAGCGGGGGGTTACAATGAGCAGTTCTTC,CASSTRLAGGYNEQFF
TRBV7-8,TRBJ1-2,-,-,TGTGCCAGCAGCTTAGCGGCAGGGCCTACTAACTATGGCTACACCTTC,CASSLAAGPTNYGYTF
TRBV7-8,TRBJ1-1,-,-,TGTGCCAGCAGCTTAGGGCAGGGGACTGAAGCTTTCTTT,CASSLGQGTEAFF
TRBV29-1,TRBJ2-1,-,TRBD1,TGCAGCTCATTGGGACAGACCAATGAGCAGTTCTTC,CSSLGQTNEQFF
TRBV5-1,TRBJ2-1,-,-,TGCGCCAGCAGCTTGGCCGGGAACAATGAGCAGTTCTTC,CASSLAGNNEQFF
TRBV4-1,TRBJ2-3,-,TRBD2,TGCGCCAGCAGCCTAAGGGGACTAGCGGGGCCCCAAGATACGCAGTATTTT,CASSLRGLAGPQDTQYF